This T cell receptor (beta chain) was sequenced in a study of blood T cell repertoires in COVID-19. Patients of the Seattle cohort, enrolled during active infection, were followed longitudinally. V gave up 4 bases and J gave up 4 bases, with 6 bases separating them. This CDR3 comprises 11 residues. CDR1 SQVTM and CDR2 ANQGSEA come from the germline V gene. Sequencing was performed with immunoSEQ multiplex PCR; in TCRdb, only in-frame clones are kept and a portion is missing. The table has 110,000 to 150,000 clones, roughly 83% seen once. The rearrangement joins TRBV29-1 to TRBJ2-3; maybe TRBD1 (5 bases). The sample taken for sequencing was peripheral blood. The sequence came from a woman between 65 and 79 years old with COVID-19, enrolled during active disease. The CDR3, as DNA: TGCAGCGTTGCCAGGGCAGATACGCAGTATTTT. Protein sequence: CSVARADTQYF.